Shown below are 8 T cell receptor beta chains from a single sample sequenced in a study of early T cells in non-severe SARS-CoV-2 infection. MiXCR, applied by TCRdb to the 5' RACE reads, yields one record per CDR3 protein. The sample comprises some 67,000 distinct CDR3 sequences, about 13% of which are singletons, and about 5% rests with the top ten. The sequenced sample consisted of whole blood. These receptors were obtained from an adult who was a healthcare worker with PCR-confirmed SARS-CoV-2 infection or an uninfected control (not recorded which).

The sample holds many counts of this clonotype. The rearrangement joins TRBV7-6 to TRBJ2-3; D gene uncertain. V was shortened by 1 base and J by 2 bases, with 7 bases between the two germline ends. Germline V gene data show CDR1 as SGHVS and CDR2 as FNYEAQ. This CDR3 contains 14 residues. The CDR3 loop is CASSLDGSTDTQYF. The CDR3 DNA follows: TGTGCCAGCAGCTTAGACGGGTCCACAGATACGCAGTATTTT.

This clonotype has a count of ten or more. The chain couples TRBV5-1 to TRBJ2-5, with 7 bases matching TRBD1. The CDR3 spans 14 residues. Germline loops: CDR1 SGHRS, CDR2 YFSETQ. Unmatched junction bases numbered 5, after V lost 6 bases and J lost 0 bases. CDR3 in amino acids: CASNPGQHQETQYF. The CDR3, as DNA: TGCGCCAGCAACCCGGGACAGCACCAAGAGACCCAGTACTTC.

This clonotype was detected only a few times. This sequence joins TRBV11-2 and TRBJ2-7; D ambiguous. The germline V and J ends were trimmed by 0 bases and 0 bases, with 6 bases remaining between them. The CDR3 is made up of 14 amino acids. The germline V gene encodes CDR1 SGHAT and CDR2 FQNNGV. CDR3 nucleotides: TGTGCCAGCAGCTTAGATAGGGCCTCCTACGAGCAGTACTTC. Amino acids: CASSLDRASYEQYF.

CDR3 protein: CASSLDRVTEAFF. DNA of the CDR3: TGCGCCAGCAGCTTGGACAGGGTCACTGAAGCTTTCTTT. The J gene is TRBJ1-1, the V gene TRBV5-1; TRBD1 might be the D (6 bases). V was clipped by 0 bases and J by 4 bases, with 7 bases between them. The CDR3 is made up of 13 amino acids. The V gene's germline CDR1 is SGHRS and CDR2 YFSETQ. Based on the CDR3 plus reference TRBV5-1 and TRBJ1-1, the full variable domain is KAGVTQTPRYLIKTRGQQVTLSCSPISGHRSVSWYQQTPGQGLQFLFEYFSETQRNKGNFPGRFSGRQFSNSRSEMNVSTLELGDSALYLCASSLDRVTEAFFGQGTRLTVV.

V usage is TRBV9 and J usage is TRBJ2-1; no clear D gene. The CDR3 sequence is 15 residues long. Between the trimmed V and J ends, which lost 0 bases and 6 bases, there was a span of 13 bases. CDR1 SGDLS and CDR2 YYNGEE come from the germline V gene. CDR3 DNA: TGTGCCAGCAGCGTAGATAGTCGCACCTCCAATGAGCAGTTCTTC. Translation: CASSVDSRTSNEQFF.

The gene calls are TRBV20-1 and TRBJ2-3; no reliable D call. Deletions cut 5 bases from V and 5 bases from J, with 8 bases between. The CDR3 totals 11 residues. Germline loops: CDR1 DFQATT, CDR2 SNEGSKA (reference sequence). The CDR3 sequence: CSAVLRDTQYF. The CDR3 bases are TGCAGTGCTGTCCTGAGAGATACGCAGTATTTT.

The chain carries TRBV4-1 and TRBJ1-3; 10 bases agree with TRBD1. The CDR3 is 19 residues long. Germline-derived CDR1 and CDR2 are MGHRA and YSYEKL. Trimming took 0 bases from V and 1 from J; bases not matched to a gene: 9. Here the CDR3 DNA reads TGCGCCAGCAGCCAAGATTTCGTGGGGACAGGGGTTTCTGGAAACACCATATATTTT. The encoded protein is CASSQDFVGTGVSGNTIYF.

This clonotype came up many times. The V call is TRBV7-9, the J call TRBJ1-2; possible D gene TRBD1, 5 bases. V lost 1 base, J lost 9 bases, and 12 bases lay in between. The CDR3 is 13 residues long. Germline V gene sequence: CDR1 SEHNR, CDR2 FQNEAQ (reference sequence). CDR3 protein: CASSLEGAVRYTF. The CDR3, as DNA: TGTGCCAGCAGCTTAGAAGGGGCGGTTCGCTACACCTTC.